Each of the 18 T cell receptor beta chains below was sequenced from the same sample in a study of blood T cell repertoires in COVID-19. Clones were read by immunoSEQ multiplex PCR, and TCRdb kept only the in-frame ones, dropping some. The sample lists tens of thousands of clones; 80% were seen once. The source material was peripheral blood. These receptors were taken from a woman in her 70s with acute or convalescent COVID-19.

The CDR3 loop reads CASSWGARDSSPLHF. CDR3 bases: TGTGCCAGCAGCTGGGGGGCCAGGGACAGTTCACCCCTCCACTTT. V usage is TRBV5-5 and J usage is TRBJ1-6; 7 positions match TRBD1. V lost 3 bases, J lost 9 bases, and 9 bases stayed unmatched. The CDR3 covers 15 residues. Germline V CDR1 and CDR2: SGHKS, YYEKEE (reference sequence). Using reference TRBV5-5 and TRBJ1-6 for the parts outside the CDR3, the full variable domain is DAGVTQSPTHLIKTRGQQVTLRCSPISGHKSVSWYQQVLGQGPQFIFQYYEKEERGRGNFPDRFSARQFPNYSSELNVNALLLGDSALYLCASSWGARDSSPLHFGNGTRLTVT.

The chain uses TRBV4-1 and TRBJ1-3; 8 bases agree with TRBD1. Losses at the gene ends were 3 bases for V and 0 bases for J; bases not matched to a gene: 4. The CDR3 extends over 16 amino acids. The germline gives CDR1 MGHRA, CDR2 YSYEKL. CDR3 nucleotide sequence: TGCGCCAGCAGCCACCCTGGACAGGGCTCTGGAAACACCATATATTTT. Protein: CASSHPGQGSGNTIYF.

In its sample, this clone was seen many times. This sample includes further DNA sequences coding for the same CDR3. The gene calls are TRBV6-5 and TRBJ2-1, with D perhaps TRBD2 (6 bases). Germline CDR1 is MNHEY and CDR2 is SVGAGI. This CDR3 comprises 13 residues. V was shortened by 3 bases and J by 7 bases, with 10 bases between the two germline ends. CDR3 loop: CASSYGGGNEQFF. DNA of the CDR3: TGTGCCAGCAGTTATGGAGGAGGGAATGAGCAGTTCTTC.

The rearrangement joins TRBV6-5 to TRBJ1-1; no clear D gene. V was shortened by 3 bases and J by 4 bases, with 9 bases between the two germline ends. CDR3 length equals 13 residues. Germline V gene lookup returns CDR1 MNHEY and CDR2 SVGAGI. In DNA form, the CDR3 reads TGTGCCAGCAGTTATGTCGGAGGCACTGAAGCTTTCTTT. This translates into CASSYVGGTEAFF.

The rearrangement joins TRBV7-9 to TRBJ2-3; D ambiguous. Germline loops: CDR1 SEHNR, CDR2 FQNEAQ (reference sequence). V was cut by 1 base and J by 4 bases, with 6 bases left in between. The CDR3 sequence is 13 residues long. The CDR3 loop reads CASSLVGPDTQYF. CDR3 coding DNA: TGTGCCAGCAGCTTAGTGGGCCCAGATACGCAGTATTTT.

This chain links TRBV6-6 with TRBJ1-2; 9 bases are a match to TRBD1. J gave up 7 bases and V 2 bases, and 5 bases lay outside the gene matches. The CDR3 sequence is 14 residues long. Per germline, CDR1 MNHNY and CDR2 SVGAGI (reference sequence). The CDR3 DNA sequence: TGTGCCAGCAGTTACGAGGACAGGGGCGGTGGCTACACCTTC. It yields the protein CASSYEDRGGGYTF.

This chain connects TRBV5-1 to TRBJ2-5, with 7 bases lining up with TRBD2. V was pared by 2 bases and J by 4 bases, with 14 bases of the junction left unmatched. The V gene's germline CDR1 is SGHRS and CDR2 YFSETQ. The CDR3 loop spans 17 amino acids. CDR3 DNA sequence: TGCGCCAGCAGCTTCTCCCCCCAGCGGGGAGTGGGAGAGACCCAGTACTTC. It specifies CASSFSPQRGVGETQYF.

The V and J genes are TRBV6-2 or TRBV6-3 and TRBJ2-3; D gene ambiguous. The CDR3 loop spans 14 amino acids. Germline CDR1 is MNHEY and CDR2 is SVGEGT. V gave up 3 bases and J gave up 0 bases, with 7 bases separating them. The CDR3 DNA sequence: TGTGCCAGCAGTTATGTGACTAGCACAGATACGCAGTATTTT. Translation gives CASSYVTSTDTQYF.

The chain is built from TRBV21-1 and TRBJ2-3; TRBD2 reflects the table's D call only, with no check against the DNA. TRBV21-1 is reported as a pseudogene. This CDR3 spans 17 amino acids. The CDR3 sequence is CASSKVLAGGVTDTQYF. The CDR3, as DNA: TGTGCCAGCAGCAAAGTTCTAGCGGGGGGCGTCACAGATACGCAGTATTTT.

V and J are TRBV5-1 and TRBJ2-7, with 8 bases identical to TRBD2. V trimming: 0 bases; J trimming: 6 bases; junction bases outside the gene matches: 5. Germline V lookup: CDR1 SGHRS, CDR2 YFSETQ. CDR3 length equals 14 residues. Here the CDR3 DNA reads TGCGCCAGCAGCTTGGTCGGGGGGGCAATCGAGCAGTACTTC. Translated: CASSLVGGAIEQYF.

This chain uses TRBV7-9 with TRBJ2-6, with a tentative D call TRBD2 (6 bases). Trimming pared 5 bases from V and 2 bases from J, leaving 10 bases between. The CDR3 covers 15 residues. Germline loops: CDR1 SEHNR, CDR2 FQNEAQ (reference sequence). CDR3 loop: CASSTRLAGANVLTF. The CDR3 nucleotides read TGTGCCAGCAGCACTCGACTAGCTGGGGCCAACGTCCTGACTTTC.

The J gene is TRBJ1-1, the V gene TRBV4-1, with a weak D call TRBD1 (5 bases). The CDR3 has 15 amino acids. The germline gives CDR1 MGHRA, CDR2 YSYEKL. Trimming cost V 1 base and J 4 bases, with 13 bases left between them. The CDR3 loop is CASSQGIGVGTEAFF. The CDR3 DNA is TGCGCCAGCAGCCAAGGAATAGGGGTGGGCACTGAAGCTTTCTTT.

The V gene is TRBV24-1, the J gene TRBJ2-2; weak D call: TRBD2 (7 bases). The V end was cut by 4 bases, the J end by 4 bases, with 18 bases between. There are 17 residues in the CDR3. From germline, CDR1 is KGHDR and CDR2 SFDVKD. In DNA form, the CDR3 reads TGTGCCACCAGTGACCCCTTGGGGGGGGGCCTCACCGGGGAGCTGTTTTTT. It translates to CATSDPLGGGLTGELFF.

The chain combines TRBV19 with TRBJ1-1; D ambiguous. The CDR3 totals 16 residues. Germline values: CDR1 LNHDA, CDR2 SQIVND (reference sequence). V was trimmed by 6 bases and J by 1 base, leaving 18 bases between them. The CDR3 here is CASSRLGQTTNTEAFF. Written as DNA, the CDR3 is TGTGCCAGTAGCAGGTTAGGGCAGACTACGAACACTGAAGCTTTCTTT.

This chain connects TRBV19 to TRBJ1-3; 8 bases align to TRBD1. The V and J ends lost 4 bases and 4 bases, in that order; junction bases with no gene match: 12. CDR1 is LNHDA and CDR2 is SQIVND in the germline V gene (reference sequence). CDR3 length equals 17 residues. CDR3 amino acids: CASSTWTGQRSGNTIYF. The CDR3 DNA follows: TGTGCCAGTAGTACATGGACAGGGCAAAGGTCGGGAAACACCATATATTTT.

The gene calls are TRBV18 and TRBJ2-3; 8 positions agree with TRBD2. The V and J ends lost 10 bases and 5 bases, in that order; junction bases with no gene match: 11. The germline gives CDR1 KGHSH, CDR2 LQKENI. The CDR3 has 14 residues. CDR3 residues: CATLSGGLGDTQYF. As DNA, the CDR3 is TGTGCCACCCTCTCGGGGGGGCTTGGAGATACGCAGTATTTT.

This clone was recorded once. The gene calls are TRBV2 and TRBJ1-2; D is undetermined. CDR1 and CDR2 from the germline V gene are SNHLY and FYNNEI. V was shortened by 3 bases and J by 8 bases, with 4 bases between the two germline ends. This CDR3 region has 10 residues. The DNA for the CDR3 is TGTGCCAGCAGTGAGAGGGGCTACACCTTC. It is translated as CASSERGYTF.

This clone appeared a single time. The chain is built from TRBV6-5 and TRBJ1-6, with D tentatively TRBD1 (5 bases). The germline CDR1 and CDR2 sequences are MNHEY and SVGAGI. V was clipped by 4 bases and J by 4 bases, with 14 bases between them. The CDR3 extends over 16 amino acids. CDR3: CASSCGGGIYNSPLHF. The CDR3 DNA reads as TGTGCCAGCAGTTGCGGGGGGGGGATTTATAATTCACCCCTCCACTTT.